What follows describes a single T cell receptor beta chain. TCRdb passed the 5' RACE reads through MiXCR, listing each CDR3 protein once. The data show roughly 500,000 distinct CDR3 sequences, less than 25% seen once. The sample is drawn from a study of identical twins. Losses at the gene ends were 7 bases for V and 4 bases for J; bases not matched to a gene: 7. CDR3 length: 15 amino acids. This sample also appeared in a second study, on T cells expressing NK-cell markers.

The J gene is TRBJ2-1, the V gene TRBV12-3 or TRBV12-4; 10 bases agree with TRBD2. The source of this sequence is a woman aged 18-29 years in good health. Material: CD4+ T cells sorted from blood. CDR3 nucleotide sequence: TGTGCCAGCAACCAACTTAGCGGGAGGTACAATGAGCAGTTCTTC. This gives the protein CASNQLSGRYNEQFF.